This passage covers 32 T cell receptor beta chains from one sample sequenced in a study of kidney transplant recipient with SARS-CoV-2 infection. TCRdb independently ran MiXCR on the reads; one entry per CDR3 protein. The sample consists of roughly 230,000 distinct CDR3 sequences, 25% to 35% of them appearing once. The sample consisted of a blood sample, taken at baseline and on day 111 from a kidney transplant recipient. These receptors came from a male patient aged 25-45 years who had COVID-19 and was a kidney transplant recipient. The graft donor may have given rise to some T cells.

This clonotype was detected ten times or more. The chain joins TRBV7-1 to TRBJ1-2; no definite D call. TRBV7-1 is an ORF, and what it does is uncertain. V was trimmed by 5 bases and J by 4 bases, leaving 23 bases between them. CDR3 length: 17 amino acids. This CDR3 is CASSGNSHEGKTYGYTF. CDR3 bases: TGTGCCAGCAGCGGGAATAGTCACGAGGGAAAGACCTATGGCTACACCTTC.

The sample holds many counts of this clonotype. V usage is TRBV7-8 and J usage is TRBJ1-2; maybe TRBD1 (5 bases). CDR1 is SGHVS and CDR2 is FQNEAQ in the germline V gene. Trimming cost V 7 bases and J 4 bases, with 19 bases left between them. This CDR3 comprises 15 residues. DNA of the CDR3: TGTGCCAGCACCGAAAACCGGGACTTCTTCTATGGCTACACCTTC. This sequence encodes CASTENRDFFYGYTF.

Comments on this clonotype: A much larger clone is a single base away; this may be a read error. The rearrangement joins TRBV18 to TRBJ1-6; 8 positions match TRBD1. Germline V gives CDR1 KGHSH, CDR2 LQKENI. The junction had 4 bases not matched to a gene; V was cut back by 1 base and J by 5 bases. This CDR3 is built from 16 residues. The CDR3: CASSPLETGDNSPLHF. As DNA, the CDR3 is TGTGCCAGCTCACCACTTGAGACAGGGGATAATTCACCCCTCCACTTT.

Points on this clonotype: A much larger clone differs by one base, so this may be a read error. V usage is TRBV19 and J usage is TRBJ2-5; the D call may be TRBD1 or TRBD2 (5 bases each). The DNA end is a closer match to TRBJ2-7, so the J assignment may be wrong. CDR1 and CDR2 from the germline V gene are LNHDA and SQIVND (reference sequence). This CDR3 has 14 amino acids. The CDR3 loop reads CVSSIGDGSYEQYF. CDR3 coding DNA: TGTGTCAGTAGTATAGGGGACGGGTCCTACGAGCAGTACTTC.

Remarks on this clonotype: An end of the junction differs from the germline gene, which may be a read error. The rearrangement uses TRBV7-2 and TRBJ2-3; possible D gene TRBD2, 5 bases. CDR1 is SGHTA and CDR2 is FQGNSA in the germline V gene. The CDR3 is 18 residues long. The CDR3 loop reads CASGLRWLGRESSDTQYF. DNA of the CDR3: TGTGCCAGCGGCTTGCGTTGGCTTGGACGGGAAAGTTCAGATACGCAGTATTTT.

This clonotype was seen a handful of times. The rearrangement joins TRBV19 to TRBJ2-1; 8 bases are shared with TRBD2. The J segment lost 7 bases and the V segment lost 5 bases, leaving 7 bases of the junction unmatched. The CDR3 runs 14 residues. CDR1 and CDR2 from the germline V gene are LNHDA and SQIVND (reference sequence). The CDR3 coding sequence is TGTGCCAGTAGTCTCTCGGGGGGGCGGAATGAGCAGTTCTTC. This translates into CASSLSGGRNEQFF.

As for this clonotype: A much more abundant neighbour one base away suggests this may be a read error. The rearrangement joins TRBV3-1 to TRBJ2-2; no clear D gene. Germline CDR1 is LGHDT and CDR2 is YNNKEL (reference sequence). The CDR3 sequence is 18 residues long. Trimming took 5 bases from V and 5 from J, leaving 24 bases between them. The CDR3 region has the DNA TGTGCCAGCAGCAGCGCGCGTCCCATTTCAGGCTTGACCGGGGAGCTGTTTTTT. Translated, it gives CASSSARPISGLTGELFF.

Notes on this clonotype: Given a much more abundant clone one base away, this may be a read error. The chain combines TRBV11-2 with TRBJ2-7; maybe TRBD1 (8 bases). V lost 5 bases, J lost 5 bases, and 13 bases lay in between. Germline V gives CDR1 SGHAT, CDR2 FQNNGV. The CDR3 is made up of 13 amino acids. This CDR3 reads CASSPTGGDEQYF. CDR3 nucleotides: TGTGCCAGCAGCCCTACAGGGGGGGACGAGCAGTACTTC.

The V gene is TRBV5-1, the J gene TRBJ2-3, with TRBD2 matching over 9 bases. V lost 0 bases, J lost 1 base, and 6 bases stayed unmatched. Germline V gene sequence: CDR1 SGHRS, CDR2 YFSETQ. CDR3 size: 17 residues. The CDR3: CASSLAMVAGGTDTQYF. The CDR3 nucleotides read TGCGCCAGCAGCTTGGCTATGGTAGCGGGAGGCACAGATACGCAGTATTTT.

This clonotype was detected a few times. The gene calls are TRBV29-1 and TRBJ2-5, with 7 nucleotides matching TRBD2. V lost 4 bases, J lost 2 bases, and 10 bases stayed unmatched. In germline, CDR1 is SQVTM, CDR2 ANQGSEA. The CDR3 runs to 15 residues. The CDR3 DNA follows: TGCAGCGTTGTGTACGGGGCGGGAGCTCAAGAGACCCAGTACTTC. This sequence encodes CSVVYGAGAQETQYF. Based on the CDR3 plus reference TRBV29-1 and TRBJ2-5, the full variable domain is SAVISQKPSRDICQRGTSLTIQCQVDSQVTMMFWYRQQPGQSLTLIATANQGSEATYESGFVIDKFPISRPNLTFSTLTVSNMSPEDSSIYLCSVVYGAGAQETQYFGPGTRLLVL.

This clonotype was recorded at least ten times. The chain carries TRBV3-1 and TRBJ2-5; no firm D call. The ends were cut back, 5 bases at V and 5 bases at J, with 24 bases in the middle. This CDR3 contains 17 residues. The germline V gene has CDR1 LGHDT and CDR2 YNNKEL (reference sequence). In DNA, the CDR3 is TGTGCCAGCAGCAGTGCTTTTCCCATTTCTTTCTCTGAGACCCAGTACTTC. Encoded protein: CASSSAFPISFSETQYF.

This clonotype has a count of ten or more. The chain has TRBV3-1 and TRBJ2-2; D is ambiguous. CDR3 length: 18 amino acids. V dropped 5 bases and J dropped 5 bases, with 24 bases sitting between them. Looked up from germline, CDR1 is LGHDT and CDR2 is YNNKEL (reference sequence). The CDR3: CASSKIHPISGLTGELFF. The CDR3 bases are TGTGCCAGCAGCAAAATCCATCCCATTTCAGGCTTGACCGGGGAGCTGTTTTTT.

This clonotype showed up just once. Possible read error: a much larger clone is one base away. The V call is TRBV5-6, the J call TRBJ1-2; D may be TRBD1 (5 bases). CDR1 SGHDT and CDR2 YYEEEE come from the germline V gene. This CDR3 spans 16 amino acids. With 0 bases removed from V and 4 bases from J, the gap between germline ends came to 16 bases. The CDR3 DNA reads as TGTGCCAGCAGCTTGGCAGTTGAGGGGATCAGCTATGGCTACACCTTC. The encoded protein is CASSLAVEGISYGYTF.

This clonotype was observed a handful of times. The chain recombines TRBV5-4 with TRBJ1-2; D is unclear. This CDR3 is built from 16 residues. Per the germline V gene, CDR1 is SGHNT and CDR2 is YYREEE (reference sequence). Trimming left V 7 bases short and J 4 bases short, with 23 bases between. CDR3 sequence reads: CASPCAVPGKTYGYTF. CDR3 DNA sequence: TGTGCCAGCCCCTGCGCCGTACCAGGAAAGACCTATGGCTACACCTTC.

A remark on this clonotype: A much larger clone is a single base away; this may be a read error. The V call is TRBV27, the J call TRBJ2-7; weak D call: TRBD1 (6 bases). The CDR3 spans 13 residues. Trimming pared 6 bases from V and 7 bases from J, leaving 16 bases between. The germline CDR1 and CDR2 sequences are MNHEY and SMNVEV (reference sequence). The CDR3 DNA follows: TGTGCCAGCAGGGGGGCAGCACGGGGAGAGCAGTACTTC. This encodes CASRGAARGEQYF.

This chain links TRBV19 with TRBJ2-1; TRBD2 is a possible D gene (6 bases). The CDR3 has 15 residues. The germline gives CDR1 LNHDA, CDR2 SQIVND (reference sequence). The ends were cut back, 6 bases at V and 6 bases at J, with 18 bases in the middle. The CDR3 sequence is CASRKALGGTNEQFF. CDR3 in DNA: TGTGCCAGTAGGAAAGCGTTGGGAGGAACCAATGAGCAGTTCTTC.

Concerning this clonotype itself: This CDR3 is missing its conserved last phenylalanine or tryptophan, likely due to a read error. The chain employs TRBV7-6 and TRBJ1-2, with D unclear. With 5 bases removed from V and 4 bases from J, the gap between germline ends came to 23 bases. The CDR3 is made up of 17 amino acids. The germline gives CDR1 SGHVS, CDR2 FNYEAQ. Written as DNA, the CDR3 is TGTGCCAGCAGCATGCGGTTTGAATTTCGAAAGACCTATGGCTACACCCTC. The encoded protein is CASSMRFEFRKTYGYTL.

There are many counts of this clonotype. The J gene is TRBJ1-6, the V gene TRBV5-4, with 7 bases aligning to TRBD1. The CDR3 is made up of 13 amino acids. The germline V gene has CDR1 SGHNT and CDR2 YYREEE (reference sequence). Trimming at V came to 4 bases and at J to 14 bases, leaving 9 bases not matched to a gene. Written as DNA, the CDR3 is TGTGCCAGCAGCGTGGACAGGCGACCCGCCCTCCACTTT. It specifies CASSVDRRPALHF.

On this clonotype: A much bigger clone sits one base away, suggesting this may be a read error. V gene TRBV12-3 or TRBV12-4 combines with J gene TRBJ2-4; 10 positions agree with TRBD1. V lost 3 bases and J lost 15; bases outside the gene matches: 14. There are 15 residues in the CDR3. CDR3 protein: CASSFRQGARNERYF. CDR3 sequence (DNA): TGTGCCAGCAGTTTTCGACAGGGGGCGCGTAACGAGCGGTACTTC.

The V call is TRBV11-3, the J call TRBJ2-1; TRBD1 aligns across 9 bases. The germline V gene encodes CDR1 SGHNT and CDR2 YENEEA. The junction had 8 bases not matched to a gene; V was cut back by 5 bases and J by 6 bases. CDR3 length equals 15 residues. The CDR3: CASSPRDRECNEQFF. CDR3 DNA sequence: TGTGCCAGCAGCCCCCGGGACAGGGAGTGCAATGAGCAGTTCTTC.

Details on this clonotype: One junction end disagrees with the germline gene, perhaps due to a read error. This chain uses TRBV3-1 with TRBJ2-7; possibly TRBD1 for D (6 bases). The CDR3 loop spans 13 amino acids. CDR1 LGHDT and CDR2 YNNKEL come from the germline V gene (reference sequence). CDR3 sequence: CASSLTDSYVQYF. CDR3 coding DNA: TGTGCCAGCAGCCTAACGGACAGCTACGTGCAGTACTTC.

This clonotype has only a few counts. The rearrangement joins TRBV20-1 to TRBJ1-5; D perhaps matches TRBD1 (6 bases). This CDR3 is built from 14 residues. V dropped 3 bases and J dropped 5 bases, with 14 bases sitting between them. Germline lookup yields CDR1 DFQATT and CDR2 SNEGSKA (reference sequence). The chain's CDR3 is CSASGQGTYQPQHF. CDR3 sequence (DNA): TGCAGTGCTAGCGGGCAGGGGACCTATCAGCCCCAGCATTTT.

CDR3 region: CASSSRPEATYNEQFF. DNA for the CDR3: TGCGCCAGCAGCTCGCGCCCAGAGGCCACCTACAATGAGCAGTTCTTC. This sequence joins TRBV4-1 and TRBJ2-1; D remains ambiguous. CDR1 is MGHRA, CDR2 YSYEKL, per germline. Trimming removed 5 bases from V and 2 bases from J, with 16 bases in between. The CDR3 has 16 residues.

This clonotype was recorded at least ten times. V gene TRBV8-2 combines with J gene TRBJ1-2. TRBV8-2 is annotated as a pseudogene. The CDR3 contains 16 residues. As DNA, the CDR3 is TGTGGCAGTGCCTCCGATGATAGCCGAAAGACCTATGGCTACACCTTC. Residues: CGSASDDSRKTYGYTF.

Comments on this clonotype: A read error may produce the germline difference seen at one junction end. The chain couples TRBV19 to TRBJ2-5, with 10 bases that match TRBD2. CDR3 length equals 15 residues. In germline, CDR1 is LNHDA, CDR2 SQIVND (reference sequence). The CDR3: CASSMERGGLETRYF. In DNA form, the CDR3 reads TGTGCCAGTAGTATGGAGCGGGGGGGCTTGGAGACCCGGTACTTC.

This clonotype has just one count. Possible read error: a much larger clone is one base away. V is TRBV11-2 and J is TRBJ1-4, with a tentative D call TRBD1 (6 bases). Between the trimmed V and J ends, which lost 1 base and 7 bases, there was a span of 13 bases. Germline V CDR1 and CDR2: SGHAT, FQNNGV. This CDR3 region has 15 residues. The CDR3 bases are TGTGCCAGCAGCTTAGGTTGGGGGGCCGGTGAAAAACTGTTTTTT. This encodes CASSLGWGAGEKLFF.

This clonotype was picked up many times. This chain connects TRBV5-5 to TRBJ1-2; D is unresolved. V was shortened by 7 bases and J by 4 bases, with 23 bases between the two germline ends. Germline V gene lookup returns CDR1 SGHKS and CDR2 YYEKEE (reference sequence). The CDR3 spans 16 residues. The CDR3, as DNA: TGTGCCAGCCGCCTGGATGTCTCGCGAAAGACCTATGGCTACACCTTC. Translating it yields CASRLDVSRKTYGYTF.

The count of this clonotype is one. A much larger clone is a single base away; this may be a read error. The gene calls are TRBV30 and TRBJ2-7; 7 nucleotides agree with TRBD1. Germline V gene lookup returns CDR1 GTSNPN and CDR2 SVGIG (reference sequence). V lost 5 bases to trimming and J lost 4 bases; unmatched junction nucleotides: 11. The CDR3 spans 14 residues. The CDR3, as DNA: TGTGCCTGGGGTCTGGGACAGAGGAGTTACGAGCAGTACTTC. This sequence encodes CAWGLGQRSYEQYF.

This clonotype was observed many times. This rearrangement joins TRBV9 to TRBJ2-2; 7 bases match TRBD1. There are 16 residues in the CDR3. The V segment lost 2 bases and the J segment 4 bases; nucleotides outside the gene matches: 8. The germline V gene encodes CDR1 SGDLS and CDR2 YYNGEE. Here the CDR3 reads CASSVRTGGITGELFF. The CDR3 DNA sequence: TGTGCCAGCAGCGTTAGGACAGGAGGAATCACCGGGGAGCTGTTTTTT.

The table lists this clonotype with many counts. This chain joins TRBV19 and TRBJ2-3, with no clear D. CDR1 and CDR2 from the germline V gene are LNHDA and SQIVND (reference sequence). The length of the CDR3 is 13 residues. V was shortened by 8 bases and J by 6 bases, with 15 bases between the two germline ends. CDR3 amino acids: CASRGGKGDTQYF. CDR3 coding DNA: TGTGCCAGTCGAGGCGGAAAGGGTGATACGCAGTATTTT.

This clonotype was seen at least ten times. The J gene is TRBJ1-5, the V gene TRBV6-5; TRBD1 is a possible D gene (5 bases). The length of the CDR3 is 15 residues. In germline, CDR1 is MNHEY, CDR2 SVGAGI. V was clipped by 2 bases and J by 2 bases, with 10 bases between them. The CDR3 sequence: CASSYGREGNQPQHF. CDR3 nucleotides: TGTGCCAGCAGTTACGGCAGGGAAGGCAATCAGCCCCAGCATTTT.

This clonotype was found many times. This chain connects TRBV3-2 to TRBJ2-7; the DNA was not used to check the table's D call, TRBD2. TRBV3-2 is a documented pseudogene. The CDR3 is 13 amino acids. The CDR3 is CASSRGLGHEQYF. As DNA, the CDR3 is TGTGCCAGCAGCCGAGGACTAGGCCACGAGCAGTACTTC.